The clone carrying this T cell receptor beta chain was observed many times. Its target is unknown. Germline lookup yields CDR1 DFQATT and CDR2 SNEGSKA (reference sequence). The CDR3 has 14 amino acids. V was pared by 3 bases and J by 7 bases, with 13 bases between. The data stem from a study of CD8 T cells in ankylosing spondylitis. Findings and caveats of the study: From matched ankylosing spondylitis synovial fluid, disease-linked clones were reportedly recovered at significantly enriched levels.

Construction of TCR beta libraries was performed using quantitative 5'-RACE with molecular barcodes. TCRdb ran MiXCR on the 5' RACE reads and lists one entry per CDR3 protein. In the table there are some 220,000 distinct CDR3 sequences, roughly a tenth of which are singletons. This TCR was recovered from a male donor with ankylosing spondylitis or in good health (not recorded which). The chain uses TRBV20-1 and TRBJ1-6; the D gene is possibly TRBD1 (5 bases). Sequenced material: blood, either unsorted or a sorted T cell fraction (not recorded which). CDR3 nucleotides: TGCAGTGCTAGCGCCGGGACCGAGAATTCACCCCTCCACTTT. Amino acid sequence: CSASAGTENSPLHF.